The 17 T cell receptor beta chains below come from one sample, sequenced in a study of cytomegalovirus exposure and HLA in healthy donors (TCRdb year 2017). Libraries were built with the immunoSEQ multiplex PCR assay. For the multiplex PCR, a mixture combining 60 forward primers for TCR Vbeta segments and 13 reverse primers for TCR Jbeta segments was used. The source is immuneACCESS, and TCRdb retained only in-frame sequences with V and J called. Part of the clones is not carried over; for the studies checked, unresolved V genes explain less than half of this, and the remainder is unexplained. Across this sample there are approximately 170,000 clones, with 70% to 80% seen only once. Approximately 2.1% of the sample comes from the top ten. Sample: PBMCs. The receptors here all came from a woman in her forties or fifties in good health and CMV-seronegative.

A remark on this clone: This sample includes further DNA sequences coding for the same CDR3. V and J are TRBV18 and TRBJ1-6; 9 bases are shared with TRBD1. V was clipped by 2 bases and J by 4 bases; unmatched bases: 0. The CDR3 has 15 amino acids. Germline values: CDR1 KGHSH, CDR2 LQKENI. CDR3 bases: TGTGCCAGCTCACCAGGACAGGGGTATAATTCACCCCTCCACTTT. Translation gives CASSPGQGYNSPLHF.

J is TRBJ1-1 and V is TRBV6-5; 11 bases line up with TRBD1. The germline gives CDR1 MNHEY, CDR2 SVGAGI. With V trimmed by 7 bases and J by 4 bases, 5 bases remained unmatched. The CDR3 is made up of 14 amino acids. The DNA of the CDR3 is TGTGCCAGCAAGGGGGACAGGGGGGGCACTGAAGCTTTCTTT. Protein product: CASKGDRGGTEAFF.

This sequence joins TRBV7-3 and TRBJ2-2, with unresolved D. V was trimmed by 2 bases and J by 7 bases, leaving 11 bases between them. The CDR3 is 14 residues long. CDR1 is SGHTA and CDR2 is FQGTGA in the germline V gene. The CDR3 nucleotides read TGTGCCAGCAGCTTAGGGCAGGCCCACGGGGAGCTGTTTTTT. This gives the protein CASSLGQAHGELFF.

This clone was seen more than once but under ten times. The rearrangement joins TRBV29-1 to TRBJ2-5; 10 bases are shared with TRBD1. Judging by the DNA end, TRBJ2-7 fits better; the J call may be wrong. Germline CDR1 and CDR2: SQVTM and ANQGSEA. The CDR3 has 15 residues. In DNA, the CDR3 is TGCAGCATCAGAAACTTGGGGACAGGGGACTACGAGCAGTACTTC. As protein: CSIRNLGTGDYEQYF.

The J gene is TRBJ2-2, the V gene TRBV6-5; a weak D match, TRBD1 (6 bases). This CDR3 contains 14 residues. CDR1 and CDR2 from the germline V gene are MNHEY and SVGAGI. The germline V and J ends were trimmed by 7 bases and 1 base, with 10 bases remaining between them. The CDR3 DNA sequence: TGTGCCAGCAACAAGGGACAGAACACCGGGGAGCTGTTTTTT. Residues: CASNKGQNTGELFF.

V and J are TRBV6-4 and TRBJ2-1; D remains unclear. The V and J ends lost 3 bases and 5 bases respectively, with 8 bases between them. Per germline, CDR1 MRHNA and CDR2 SNTAGT. CDR3 size: 13 residues. CDR3 sequence: CASSERTDNEQFF. The CDR3 bases are TGTGCCAGCAGTGAACGCACTGACAATGAGCAGTTCTTC.

The chain couples TRBV7-2 to TRBJ1-2; a weak D match, TRBD1 (6 bases). CDR3 length: 15 residues. In germline, CDR1 is SGHTA, CDR2 FQGNSA. V lost 5 bases and J 2 bases, leaving 15 bases between the germline ends. CDR3 sequence reads: CASSPGTLQNYGYTF. CDR3 in DNA: TGTGCCAGCAGCCCAGGGACACTACAGAACTATGGCTACACCTTC.

This clone appeared once. The gene calls are TRBV28 and TRBJ2-1; a weak D match, TRBD2 (5 bases). The CDR3 is made up of 15 amino acids. V was clipped by 5 bases and J by 0 bases, with 11 bases between them. The germline CDR1 and CDR2 sequences are MDHEN and SYDVKM. CDR3 sequence: CASSTPGFSYNEQFF. The CDR3 nucleotides are TGTGCCAGCAGTACCCCGGGATTCTCCTACAATGAGCAGTTCTTC.

The V gene is TRBV7-8, the J gene TRBJ1-5; 10 bases align to TRBD1. Germline CDR1 and CDR2: SGHVS and FQNEAQ. The CDR3 contains 17 residues. V shed 5 bases and J 0 bases; nucleotides not matched to a gene: 7. The CDR3: CASSEWTGGLSNQPQHF. CDR3 DNA: TGTGCCAGCAGCGAATGGACAGGGGGTCTTAGCAATCAGCCCCAGCATTTT.

This sequence joins TRBV7-2 and TRBJ2-7; 11 nucleotides match TRBD2. V shed 5 bases, J shed 3 bases, and the junction held 6 bases outside the gene matches. The CDR3 covers 15 residues. Germline V gene data show CDR1 as SGHTA and CDR2 as FQGNSA. The CDR3 DNA follows: TGTGCCAGCAGCCCCCGACTAGCGGGGTTCTACGAGCAGTACTTC. Translating it yields CASSPRLAGFYEQYF.

The chain uses TRBV7-2 and TRBJ2-1, with TRBD2 matching 12 bases. Trimming removed 1 base from V and 9 bases from J; junction bases left unmatched: 4. Germline CDR1 and CDR2: SGHTA and FQGNSA. This CDR3 is 15 amino acids long. The chain's CDR3 is CASSLELAGGGEQFF. CDR3 coding DNA: TGTGCCAGCAGCTTAGAACTAGCGGGAGGAGGTGAGCAGTTCTTC.

V usage is TRBV9 and J usage is TRBJ2-1, with TRBD2 identical over 7 bases. This CDR3 has 13 residues. Per germline, CDR1 SGDLS and CDR2 YYNGEE. With 8 bases clipped from V and 5 bases from J, the junction kept 7 bases outside the gene matches. CDR3 DNA sequence: TGTGCCAGTGGCCCGGGAGGCCACAATGAGCAGTTCTTC. Translation: CASGPGGHNEQFF. The full variable domain, in which reference TRBV9 and TRBJ2-1 provide the parts outside the CDR3, is DSGVTQTPKHLITATGQRVTLRCSPRSGDLSVYWYQQSLDQGLQFLIQYYNGEERAKGNILERFSAQQFPDLHSELNLSSLELGDSALYFCASGPGGHNEQFFGPGTRLTVL.

The rearrangement uses TRBV4-1 and TRBJ1-4; TRBD1 matches 9 bases. V trimming: 1 base; J trimming: 6 bases; junction bases outside the gene matches: 3. Germline-derived CDR1 and CDR2 are MGHRA and YSYEKL. The CDR3 has 15 residues. The CDR3 protein is CASSQVQGAYEKLFF. The CDR3 DNA follows: TGCGCCAGCAGCCAAGTACAGGGGGCATATGAAAAACTGTTTTTT.

Remarks on this clone: One junction end disagrees with the germline gene, perhaps due to a read error. The chain joins TRBV7-9 to TRBJ1-1; D is perhaps TRBD1 (6 bases). The CDR3 spans 12 residues. Germline V gives CDR1 SEHNR, CDR2 FQNEAQ (reference sequence). This CDR3 is CSSSRRDTGAFF. For the CDR3, the DNA is TGTTCCAGCAGCCGCCGGGACACTGGGGCTTTCTTT.

This clone showed up just once. This chain joins TRBV29-1 and TRBJ1-1; 10 nucleotides agree with TRBD1. This CDR3 comprises 13 residues. Germline loops: CDR1 SQVTM, CDR2 ANQGSEA. After removal of 7 bases from V and 7 bases from J, the junction contained 9 bases not matched to a gene. The chain's CDR3 is CSATTGTGDEAFF. In DNA form, the CDR3 reads TGCAGCGCCACGACCGGGACAGGGGATGAAGCTTTCTTT.

The chain carries TRBV27 and TRBJ2-6; D call uncertain. V lost 8 bases and J 4 bases, leaving 9 bases between the germline ends. The CDR3 is made up of 13 amino acids. From germline, CDR1 is MNHEY and CDR2 SMNVEV (reference sequence). CDR3 in DNA: TGTGCCAGCTCTACGGTGGGGGCCAACGTCCTGACTTTC. This codes for CASSTVGANVLTF.

This clone was detected only a few times. The V call is TRBV5-1, the J call TRBJ2-1; 11 positions agree with TRBD2. The CDR3 extends over 17 amino acids. The V gene end was trimmed by 0 bases and the J gene end by 7 bases; junction bases not matched to a gene: 9. Looked up from germline, CDR1 is SGHRS and CDR2 is YFSETQ. The CDR3 region has the DNA TGCGCCAGCAGCTTGGAGACTATAGCGGGAGGGAATAATGAGCAGTTCTTC. Protein: CASSLETIAGGNNEQFF.